These 11 T cell receptor beta chains came from one sample sequenced in a study of tumor-infiltrating lymphocytes in primary liver carcinoma. Starting from roughly 0.5 ug of total RNA, TCR beta cDNA was produced with a primer in the constant region. Slightly modified ARM-PCR with three nested multiplex PCR rounds yielded TCR beta libraries. It was with TRBV1-TRBV30 forward primers and a C-beta reverse primer that the first two PCR rounds were run, at about 9 cycles each. One entry per CDR3 protein, called by TCRdb with MiXCR from the multiplex PCR reads. The sample includes about 120,000 distinct CDR3 sequences, nearly 70% of them seen just once. For each extraction, RNA and DNA were obtained together from around 20-30 mg of unsorted bulk tissue. Sequenced sample: tumor-adjacent normal liver tissue. Receptor source: a woman in her sixties with primary liver carcinoma and hepatitis B virus infection.

A word on this clonotype: A much larger clone differs from this one at a single base, so this may be a read error. V is TRBV5-1 and J is TRBJ2-2; 11 bases are a match to TRBD2. With V trimmed by 6 bases and J by 7 bases, 8 bases remained unmatched. The CDR3 is 15 amino acids. CDR1 is SGHRS, CDR2 YFSETQ, per germline. The CDR3 loop reads CASKATSGTNGELFF. DNA for the CDR3: TGCGCCAGCAAGGCGACTAGCGGGACTAACGGGGAGCTGTTTTTT.

A word on this clonotype: This may arise from a read error, as a much more abundant clone is one base away. J is TRBJ2-2 and V is TRBV2, with 7 bases that match TRBD1. There are 15 residues in the CDR3. Trimming removed 5 bases from V and 4 bases from J; junction bases left unmatched: 7. Germline V gene lookup returns CDR1 SNHLY and CDR2 FYNNEI. In nucleotides, the CDR3 is TGTGCCAGCAGTACCGGGGCAGGGGGCACCGGGGAGCTGTTTTTT. As protein: CASSTGAGGTGELFF.

A word on this clonotype: At one end, the junction sequence differs from germline, possibly due to a read error. CDR3 residues: CASSLVSGTIDNKQFF. Here the CDR3 DNA reads TGCGCCAGCAGCTTGGTCAGCGGGACAATTGACAATAAGCAGTTCTTC. The rearrangement links TRBV5-1 to TRBJ2-1, with D perhaps matching TRBD2 (7 bases). The V gene's germline CDR1 is SGHRS and CDR2 YFSETQ. The CDR3 is made up of 16 amino acids. Full variable domain (missing parts from reference TRBV5-1 and TRBJ2-1): KAGVTQTPRYLIKTRGQQVTLSCSPISGHRSVSWYQQTPGQGLQFLFEYFSETQRNKGNFPGRFSGRQFSNSRSEMNVSTLELGDSALYLCASSLVSGTIDNKQFFGPGTRLTVL.

Concerning this clonotype: An end of the junction does not agree with germline; a read error may underlie this. Here the CDR3 DNA reads TGTTCCAGCAGCTTAGTAGACTACTACGAGCAGTACTTC. Translating gives CSSSLVDYYEQYF. The chain is built from TRBV7-8 and TRBJ2-7; D might be TRBD2 (5 bases). Looked up from germline, CDR1 is SGHVS and CDR2 is FQNEAQ. The CDR3 runs 13 residues.

Details on this clonotype: Germline and junction disagree at one end, which may indicate a read error. In DNA form, the CDR3 reads TGCAGCGTTGGTGGGACTAACGCTACCGGGGACCTGTTTTTT. Its translation: CSVGGTNATGDLFF. The V call is TRBV29-1, the J call TRBJ2-2; TRBD2 aligns across 7 bases. The CDR3 consists of 14 residues. Germline loops: CDR1 SQVTM, CDR2 ANQGSEA.

About this clonotype itself: At one end, the junction sequence differs from germline, possibly due to a read error. The chain joins TRBV5-1 to TRBJ2-7; 7 bases line up with TRBD2. This CDR3 has 16 residues. The V gene's germline CDR1 is SGHRS and CDR2 YFSETQ. The CDR3 nucleotides are TGTGCCAGCATCTTGCCAACGGCGGGAGTTAGACCCGAGCAGTACTTC. Its translation: CASILPTAGVRPEQYF.

With respect to this clonotype: This sequence may be a read error, since a much larger clone differs from it by one base. The rearrangement joins TRBV12-3 or TRBV12-4 to TRBJ1-1; D perhaps matches TRBD1 (5 bases). This CDR3 is built from 15 residues. V was cut by 7 bases and J by 4 bases, with 19 bases left in between. The CDR3: CASTRKGARCTEAFF. The CDR3 coding sequence is TGTGCCAGCACTAGGAAAGGGGCGCGGTGCACTGAAGCTTTCTTT.

This chain links TRBV4-1 with TRBJ2-2; tentatively, D is TRBD2 (6 bases). Germline V lookup: CDR1 MGHRA, CDR2 YSYEKL. Between the trimmed V and J ends, which lost 1 base and 5 bases, there was a span of 17 bases. The CDR3 has 17 residues. CDR3 region: CASSQVDMGLPTGELFF. DNA for the CDR3: TGCGCCAGCAGCCAAGTGGACATGGGACTTCCGACCGGGGAGCTGTTTTTT.

In this sample, this clonotype is medium-sized (0.01 to 0.1%). The chain recombines TRBV11-2 with TRBJ1-1; D ambiguous. The CDR3 consists of 13 residues. Germline-derived CDR1 and CDR2 are SGHAT and FQNNGV. V lost 3 bases to trimming and J lost 5 bases, with 10 bases between them. DNA for the CDR3: TGTGCCAGCAGCTTTCATGGTGGGACTGAAGCTTTCTTT. Translated: CASSFHGGTEAFF.

Of note for this clonotype: A junction end diverges from the germline sequence, so it may reflect a read error. The chain couples TRBV11-2 to TRBJ1-2, with no clear D. The length of the CDR3 is 15 residues. Looked up from germline, CDR1 is SGHAT and CDR2 is FQNNGV. CDR3 nucleotide sequence: TGTGCCAACAGCTTAACGGGATTCGGAAACTATGGCTACACCTTC. Its translation: CANSLTGFGNYGYTF.

This clonotype was seen only a few times. This chain joins TRBV5-4 and TRBJ2-3; 10 nucleotides line up with TRBD2. CDR1 is SGHNT and CDR2 is YYREEE in the germline V gene (reference sequence). V lost 3 bases to trimming and J lost 6 bases; unmatched junction nucleotides: 13. The CDR3 sequence is 17 residues long. CDR3 coding DNA: TGTGCCAGCAGCTCGGCCCCTAGCGGGAGACGAGGGGATACGCAGTATTTT. Its protein product is CASSSAPSGRRGDTQYF.